These 10 T cell receptor beta chains share one sample of origin, sequenced in a study of blood T cell repertoires in COVID-19. Assay: immunoSEQ multiplex PCR; the TCRdb copy retains only in-frame clones and omits some. The sample records about 260,000 clones, roughly 82% being singletons. The sample taken for sequencing was PBMCs or T cells enriched from blood (not recorded which). The source of these receptors is a woman in her forties or fifties who had recovered from COVID-19.

The chain carries TRBV6-5 and TRBJ2-7; TRBD1 is a possible D gene (5 bases). The CDR3 runs 14 residues. CDR1 and CDR2 from the germline V gene are MNHEY and SVGAGI. The V end was cut by 4 bases, the J end by 5 bases, with 15 bases between. CDR3 coding DNA: TGTGCCAGCAGTTTGAGTCAGGGTACCCACGAGCAGTACTTC. Its translation is CASSLSQGTHEQYF.

V and J are TRBV19 and TRBJ2-1; 9 positions match TRBD2. Per germline, CDR1 LNHDA and CDR2 SQIVND (reference sequence). CDR3 length: 19 amino acids. With 5 bases clipped from V and 1 base from J, the junction kept 15 bases outside the gene matches. The CDR3 sequence: CASSPTPSGVPYSYNEQFF. CDR3 nucleotides: TGTGCCAGTAGTCCTACCCCTAGCGGGGTTCCTTATTCCTACAATGAGCAGTTCTTC.

The J gene is TRBJ2-1, the V gene TRBV28; TRBD2 matches at 10 bases. The germline gives CDR1 MDHEN, CDR2 SYDVKM. J was trimmed by 6 bases and V by 2 bases; bases with no gene match: 4. The CDR3 runs to 15 residues. This CDR3 reads CASSLPGLALNEQFF. CDR3 DNA: TGTGCCAGCAGTTTACCGGGACTAGCGCTCAATGAGCAGTTCTTC.

On this clone itself: This specimen includes other DNA sequences encoding the same CDR3. The J gene is TRBJ1-5, the V gene TRBV6-5; D gene uncertain. Trimming took 4 bases from V and 0 from J, leaving 7 bases between them. Germline CDR1 is MNHEY and CDR2 is SVGAGI. The CDR3 is made up of 14 amino acids. The CDR3 loop is CASSSGYSNQPQHF. The CDR3 DNA reads TGTGCCAGCAGTTCCGGTTATAGCAATCAGCCCCAGCATTTT.

The rearrangement joins TRBV4-1 to TRBJ1-5; D unresolved. This CDR3 region has 16 residues. Germline loops: CDR1 MGHRA, CDR2 YSYEKL. V shed 4 bases and J shed 2 bases, with 15 bases lying between them. The CDR3 DNA reads as TGCGCCAGCAGCCCTAACTCAGGTTTGGGCAATCAGCCCCAGCATTTT. It is translated as CASSPNSGLGNQPQHF.

This clone was detected only once. The chain joins TRBV10-2 to TRBJ2-7; 8 bases line up with TRBD1. Per the germline V gene, CDR1 is WSHSY and CDR2 is SAAADI. CDR3 size: 15 residues. V gave up 9 bases and J gave up 4 bases; unmatched junction bases: 14. CDR3: CASRSDRASLYEQYF. The CDR3, as DNA: TGCGCCAGTCGATCGGACAGGGCGAGTTTGTACGAGCAGTACTTC.

V gene TRBV19 combines with J gene TRBJ2-7; D perhaps matches TRBD1 (5 bases). CDR3 length equals 13 residues. The germline V and J ends were trimmed by 10 bases and 0 bases, with 13 bases remaining between them. CDR1 is LNHDA and CDR2 is SQIVND in the germline V gene (reference sequence). CDR3 sequence reads: CATWTPDSYEQYF. The CDR3, as DNA: TGTGCCACATGGACACCCGACTCCTACGAGCAGTACTTC.

V gene TRBV28 combines with J gene TRBJ2-7, with TRBD1 as a possible D gene (6 bases). This CDR3 comprises 14 residues. The germline V gene encodes CDR1 MDHEN and CDR2 SYDVKM. V lost 6 bases and J lost 6, with 18 bases in between. The CDR3 DNA reads as TGTGCCAGCAGGCCTCCCGGGACAAGCGGCGAGCAGTACTTC. Residues: CASRPPGTSGEQYF.

This clone was picked up one time. V gene TRBV6-2 or TRBV6-3 combines with J gene TRBJ2-7; a possible D gene is TRBD1 (6 bases). Trimming left V 5 bases short and J 4 bases short, with 18 bases between. The CDR3 consists of 15 residues. Germline V CDR1 and CDR2: MNHEY, SVGEGT. The CDR3 nucleotides are TGTGCCAGCAGTCACATAGGGGGTACGTTGTACGAGCAGTACTTC. Encoded protein: CASSHIGGTLYEQYF.

The rearrangement joins TRBV27 to TRBJ1-1; D is uncertain. The V end lost 5 bases, the J end lost 2 bases, and 21 bases lay between the germline ends. The CDR3 spans 17 residues. The germline CDR1 and CDR2 sequences are MNHEY and SMNVEV (reference sequence). The CDR3 sequence: CASSTTVNRRRNTEAFF. The DNA of the CDR3 is TGTGCCAGCAGTACCACTGTAAATCGGAGGAGAAACACTGAAGCTTTCTTT.